Presented here are 17 T cell receptor beta chains from one specimen sequenced in a study of CD8 T cells in Susac syndrome. Reverse transcription of about 0.5 to 1 ug RNA used random hexamers. TCRdb itself ran the immunoSEQ multiplex PCR reads through MiXCR, one entry per CDR3 protein. The data show 250,000 to 300,000 distinct CDR3 sequences, roughly 85% seen once. Input material: CD8+ T cells from PBMCs. Every receptor here comes from a human donor with multiple sclerosis.

This rearrangement joins TRBV11-2 to TRBJ2-7, with TRBD2 matching over 8 bases. V was clipped by 5 bases and J by 4 bases; unmatched bases: 7. The CDR3 is made up of 14 amino acids. The germline gives CDR1 SGHAT, CDR2 FQNNGV. The CDR3 coding sequence is TGTGCCAGCAGCCCGGGACTAGAGTGGTACGAGCAGTACTTC. Amino acid sequence: CASSPGLEWYEQYF.

This rearrangement joins TRBV28 to TRBJ2-1, with a possible D match to TRBD1 (6 bases). The germline V and J ends were trimmed by 3 bases and 4 bases, with 13 bases remaining between them. This CDR3 is 15 amino acids long. Germline V gene data show CDR1 as MDHEN and CDR2 as SYDVKM. In nucleotides, the CDR3 is TGTGCCAGCAGTTTGGACGACAGGTCTTACAATGAGCAGTTCTTC. As protein: CASSLDDRSYNEQFF.

The gene calls are TRBV6-1 and TRBJ2-7; no clear D. V was trimmed by 6 bases and J by 2 bases, leaving 11 bases between them. Germline V lookup: CDR1 MNHNS, CDR2 SASEGT. CDR3 length: 13 residues. CDR3 region: CASRPPLTYEQYF. CDR3 sequence (DNA): TGTGCCAGCAGGCCACCGCTTACCTACGAGCAGTACTTC.

The chain is built from TRBV27 and TRBJ1-1; D possibly corresponds to TRBD1 (5 bases). Per germline, CDR1 MNHEY and CDR2 SMNVEV (reference sequence). Trimming took off 3 bases at V and 4 bases at J, with 9 bases between the two ends. This CDR3 spans 13 amino acids. DNA for the CDR3: TGTGCCAGCAGTTTCGGGACTGTCACTGAAGCTTTCTTT. It codes for CASSFGTVTEAFF.

The chain carries TRBV4-3 and TRBJ2-7, with D unclear. V lost 4 bases, J lost 4 bases, and 17 bases lay in between. This CDR3 comprises 15 residues. Germline CDR1 and CDR2: LGHNA and YSLEER. The CDR3 DNA follows: TGCGCCAGCAGCCCATCTACGAATGTGGGATACGAGCAGTACTTC. Amino acids: CASSPSTNVGYEQYF.

The chain carries TRBV15 and TRBJ2-1; 8 bases align to TRBD1. The germline V gene encodes CDR1 LNHNV and CDR2 YYDKDF (reference sequence). The trim removed 1 base at V and 5 bases at J, leaving 4 bases unmatched. The CDR3 length is 15 residues. Here the CDR3 DNA reads TGTGCCACCAGCAGAGTTACAGGGGGGAACAATGAGCAGTTCTTC. Protein sequence: CATSRVTGGNNEQFF.

CDR3 in amino acids: CASSPSEAGGNEKLFF. The CDR3 DNA reads TGTGCCAGCAGCCCCTCCGAGGCAGGGGGGAATGAAAAACTGTTTTTT. The chain has TRBV12-3 or TRBV12-4 and TRBJ1-4, with 7 positions matching TRBD1. CDR3 size: 16 residues. Trimming at V came to 6 bases and at J to 5 bases, leaving 12 bases not matched to a gene.

About this clonotype itself: A read error may produce the germline difference seen at one junction end. The genes are TRBV6-2 or TRBV6-3 and TRBJ1-1, with no clear D. CDR1 and CDR2 (germline): MNHEY, SVGEGT. This CDR3 is 18 amino acids long. The CDR3 nucleotides read TGTGCCAGCAGTTACTCGAGTTTTGCCCAGGAGTGGACTACTGAAGTTTTCTTT. Translated, it gives CASSYSSFAQEWTTEVFF.

The chain uses TRBV28 and TRBJ2-7, with a tentative D call TRBD2 (5 bases). CDR3 length: 15 amino acids. V was shortened by 6 bases and J by 3 bases, with 18 bases between the two germline ends. Germline CDR1 and CDR2: MDHEN and SYDVKM. The CDR3 is CASSRSRTDFYEQYF. CDR3 bases: TGTGCCAGCAGCCGTTCCAGGACGGACTTCTACGAGCAGTACTTC.

This chain links TRBV6-2 or TRBV6-3 with TRBJ2-7; TRBD1 aligns across 7 bases. J lost 3 bases, V lost 2 bases, and 4 bases had no gene match. Per the germline V gene, CDR1 is MNHEY and CDR2 is SVGEGT. This CDR3 is built from 14 residues. The CDR3 sequence: CASSYRTGFYEQYF. The CDR3 DNA reads TGTGCCAGCAGTTACCGGACAGGATTCTACGAGCAGTACTTC.

The chain has TRBV5-4 and TRBJ2-5; D possibly uses TRBD1 or TRBD2 (5 bases each). This CDR3 is built from 17 residues. Per the germline V gene, CDR1 is SGHNT and CDR2 is YYREEE (reference sequence). V shed 0 bases and J shed 4 bases, with 19 bases lying between them. CDR3 loop: CASSLEYTRAGTETQYF. CDR3 nucleotides: TGTGCCAGCAGCTTGGAATATACGCGGGCAGGGACAGAGACCCAGTACTTC.

Points on this clonotype: At one of its ends the junction is not consistent with the germline gene, which may arise from a read error. This sequence joins TRBV7-9 and TRBJ2-2; no reliable D call. The V gene's germline CDR1 is SEHNR and CDR2 FQNEAQ (reference sequence). The CDR3 runs to 12 residues. The CDR3, as DNA: TGTGCCAGCGGCTTGGACACCGGGGAGCTGTTTTTT. Amino acids: CASGLDTGELFF.

J is TRBJ2-7 and V is TRBV27; D uncertain. Trimming shortened V by 3 bases and J by 5 bases, and 20 bases separated the two germline ends. CDR3 size: 16 residues. From germline, CDR1 is MNHEY and CDR2 SMNVEV (reference sequence). The CDR3 here is CASSFLSFNSPNEQYF. The CDR3 DNA is TGTGCCAGCAGTTTCCTGTCGTTCAACAGCCCCAACGAGCAGTACTTC.

The chain uses TRBV13 and TRBJ1-2; 9 bases are a match to TRBD1. The CDR3 is 17 residues long. Unmatched junction bases numbered 11, after V lost 3 bases and J lost 3 bases. CDR1 is PRHDT, CDR2 FYEKMQ, per germline (reference sequence). Here the CDR3 reads CASSFGLGQGKYYGYTF. The CDR3 region has the DNA TGTGCCAGCAGCTTCGGGTTAGGACAGGGGAAATACTATGGCTACACCTTC. Variable domain in full (rest from reference TRBV13 and TRBJ1-2): AAGVIQSPRHLIKEKRETATLKCYPIPRHDTVYWYQQGPGQDPQFLISFYEKMQSDKGSIPDRFSAQQFSDYHSELNMSSLELGDSALYFCASSFGLGQGKYYGYTFGSGTRLTVV.

The CDR3 loop is CASSLGGMGGYEQYF. CDR3 DNA: TGTGCCAGCAGCTTAGGGGGAATGGGCGGCTACGAGCAGTACTTC. The chain has TRBV13 and TRBJ2-7; D is ambiguous. Germline assignment: CDR1 PRHDT and CDR2 FYEKMQ (reference sequence). The CDR3 has 15 residues. V was cut by 0 bases and J by 3 bases, with 12 bases left in between.

This rearrangement joins TRBV20-1 to TRBJ2-7; 10 bases fit TRBD2. Per germline, CDR1 DFQATT and CDR2 SNEGSKA (reference sequence). The CDR3 extends over 16 amino acids. The V gene end was trimmed by 0 bases and the J gene end by 4 bases; junction bases not matched to a gene: 9. CDR3 residues: CSARDLPSGSTYEQYF. CDR3 bases: TGCAGTGCTAGAGATTTGCCTAGCGGGAGTACATACGAGCAGTACTTC.

J is TRBJ1-4 and V is TRBV27; TRBD1 is a possible D gene (6 bases). Germline V lookup: CDR1 MNHEY, CDR2 SMNVEV (reference sequence). The CDR3 length is 14 residues. Trimming removed 6 bases at V and 6 bases at J, with 14 bases between. CDR3 loop: CASRAQGLYEKLFF. DNA for the CDR3: TGTGCCAGCAGAGCCCAGGGGTTGTATGAAAAACTGTTTTTT.